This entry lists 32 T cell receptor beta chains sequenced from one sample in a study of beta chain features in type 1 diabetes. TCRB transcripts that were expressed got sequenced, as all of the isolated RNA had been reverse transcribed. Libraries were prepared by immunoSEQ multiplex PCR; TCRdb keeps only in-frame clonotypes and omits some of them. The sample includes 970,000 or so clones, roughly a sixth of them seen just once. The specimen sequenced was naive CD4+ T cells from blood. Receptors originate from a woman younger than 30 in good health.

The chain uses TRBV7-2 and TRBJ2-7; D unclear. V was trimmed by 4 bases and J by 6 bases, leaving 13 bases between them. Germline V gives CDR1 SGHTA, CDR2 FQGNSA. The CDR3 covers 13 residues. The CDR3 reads CASSSKGRLEQYF. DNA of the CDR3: TGTGCCAGCAGCTCCAAGGGTAGGCTCGAGCAGTACTTC.

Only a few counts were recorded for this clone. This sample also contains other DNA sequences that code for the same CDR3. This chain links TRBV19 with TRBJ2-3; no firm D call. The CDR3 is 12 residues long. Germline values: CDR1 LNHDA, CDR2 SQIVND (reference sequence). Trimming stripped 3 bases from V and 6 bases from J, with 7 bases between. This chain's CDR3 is CASSIGGDTQYF. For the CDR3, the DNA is TGTGCCAGTAGTATCGGTGGGGATACGCAGTATTTT.

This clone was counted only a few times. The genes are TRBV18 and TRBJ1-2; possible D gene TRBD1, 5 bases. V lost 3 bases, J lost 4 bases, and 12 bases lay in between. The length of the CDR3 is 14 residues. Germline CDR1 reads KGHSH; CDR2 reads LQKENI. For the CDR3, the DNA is TGTGCCAGCTCACCCGCCCAGGGAGCCTATGGCTACACCTTC. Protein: CASSPAQGAYGYTF.

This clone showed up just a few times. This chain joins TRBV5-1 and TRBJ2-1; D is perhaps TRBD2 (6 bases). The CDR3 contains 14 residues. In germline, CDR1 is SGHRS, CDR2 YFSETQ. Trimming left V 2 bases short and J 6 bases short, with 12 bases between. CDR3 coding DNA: TGCGCCAGCAGCTTCGGACTATCCCCCAATGAGCAGTTCTTC. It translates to CASSFGLSPNEQFF.

The CDR3 is CASRQTADTQYF. CDR3 nucleotides: TGTGCCAGCAGGCAGACAGCAGATACGCAGTATTTT. The chain employs TRBV27 and TRBJ2-3; perhaps TRBD1 as D (5 bases). V gave up 6 bases and J gave up 4 bases, with 8 bases separating them. There are 12 residues in the CDR3. Germline lookup yields CDR1 MNHEY and CDR2 SMNVEV (reference sequence).

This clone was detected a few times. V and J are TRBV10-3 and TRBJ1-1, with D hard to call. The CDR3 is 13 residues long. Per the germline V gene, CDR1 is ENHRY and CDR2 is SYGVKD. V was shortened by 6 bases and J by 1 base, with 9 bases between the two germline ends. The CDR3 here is CAIRRRENTEAFF. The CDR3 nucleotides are TGTGCCATCAGGAGGAGAGAGAACACTGAAGCTTTCTTT.

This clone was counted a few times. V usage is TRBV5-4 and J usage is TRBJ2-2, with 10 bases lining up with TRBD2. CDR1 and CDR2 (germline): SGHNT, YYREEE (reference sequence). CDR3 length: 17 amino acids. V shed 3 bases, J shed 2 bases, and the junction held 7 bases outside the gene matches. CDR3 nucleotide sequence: TGTGCCAGCAGCTGGGGGCCTAGCGGGAGTAACACCGGGGAGCTGTTTTTT. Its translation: CASSWGPSGSNTGELFF. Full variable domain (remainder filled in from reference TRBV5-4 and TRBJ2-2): ETGVTQSPTHLIKTRGQQVTLRCSSQSGHNTVSWYQQALGQGPQFIFQYYREEENGRGNFPPRFSGLQFPNYSSELNVNALELDDSALYLCASSWGPSGSNTGELFFGEGSRLTVL.

This CDR3 reads CASRERKETQYF. The CDR3 DNA follows: TGTGCCAGCCGGGAGAGAAAAGAGACCCAGTACTTC. The chain is built from TRBV28 and TRBJ2-5; TRBD2 is a possible D gene (6 bases). V lost 8 bases and J lost 3, with 10 bases in between. CDR1 and CDR2 (germline): MDHEN, SYDVKM. The CDR3 sequence is 12 residues long.

In DNA form, the CDR3 reads TGTGCCAGCGGAGAGGGGGCCGATACGCAGTATTTT. Its protein is CASGEGADTQYF. This chain uses TRBV6-1 with TRBJ2-3; 7 nucleotides match TRBD1. V was pared by 8 bases and J by 6 bases, with 5 bases of the junction left unmatched. The germline V gene has CDR1 MNHNS and CDR2 SASEGT. The CDR3 is 12 amino acids.

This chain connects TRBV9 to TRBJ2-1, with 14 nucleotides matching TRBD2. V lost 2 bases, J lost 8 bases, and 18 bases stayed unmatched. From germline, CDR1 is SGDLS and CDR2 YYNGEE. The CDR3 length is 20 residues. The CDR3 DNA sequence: TGTGCCAGCAGCGTGTCCCTGCAGGAAGGACTAGCGGGAGGTCGGGATGAGCAGTTCTTC. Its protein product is CASSVSLQEGLAGGRDEQFF.

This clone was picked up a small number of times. The CDR3: CASSQRMEQFF. In DNA form, the CDR3 reads TGTGCCAGCAGCCAGAGAATGGAGCAGTTCTTC. V is TRBV6-5 and J is TRBJ2-1; D unclear. The V gene's germline CDR1 is MNHEY and CDR2 SVGAGI. Trimming took off 6 bases at V and 10 bases at J, with 10 bases between the two ends. CDR3 length: 11 amino acids.

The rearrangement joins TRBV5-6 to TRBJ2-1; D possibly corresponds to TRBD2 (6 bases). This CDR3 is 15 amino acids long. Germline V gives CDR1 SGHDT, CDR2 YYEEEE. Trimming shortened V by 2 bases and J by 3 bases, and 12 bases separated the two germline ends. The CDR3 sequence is CASSFRGILYNEQFF. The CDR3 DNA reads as TGTGCCAGCAGCTTTCGCGGGATCCTCTACAATGAGCAGTTCTTC. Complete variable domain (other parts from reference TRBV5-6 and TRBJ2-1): DAGVTQSPTHLIKTRGQQVTLRCSPKSGHDTVSWYQQALGQGPQFIFQYYEEEERQRGNFPDRFSGHQFPNYSSELNVNALLLGDSALYLCASSFRGILYNEQFFGPGTRLTVL.

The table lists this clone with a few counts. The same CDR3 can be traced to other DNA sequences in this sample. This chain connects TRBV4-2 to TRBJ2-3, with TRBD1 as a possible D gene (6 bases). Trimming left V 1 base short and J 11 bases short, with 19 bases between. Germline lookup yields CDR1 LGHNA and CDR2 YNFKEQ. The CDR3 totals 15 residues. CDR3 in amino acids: CASSQGARTGSRQYF. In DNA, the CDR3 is TGTGCCAGCAGCCAAGGGGCCCGCACAGGGAGTAGGCAGTATTTT.

The CDR3 loop reads CASSQDETGSGANVLTF. DNA for the CDR3: TGCGCCAGCAGCCAGGACGAAACAGGGTCTGGGGCCAACGTCCTGACTTTC. The V call is TRBV4-1, the J call TRBJ2-6; maybe TRBD1 (6 bases). Germline CDR1 and CDR2: MGHRA and YSYEKL. CDR3 length: 17 amino acids. V lost 3 bases and J lost 1, with 13 bases in between.

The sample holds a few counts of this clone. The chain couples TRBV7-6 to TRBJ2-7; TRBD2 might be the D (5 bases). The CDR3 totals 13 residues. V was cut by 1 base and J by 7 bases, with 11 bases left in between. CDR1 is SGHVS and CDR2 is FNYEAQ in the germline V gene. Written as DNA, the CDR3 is TGTGCCAGCAGCTTAGTCAGGACGGGGGAGCAGTACTTC. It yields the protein CASSLVRTGEQYF. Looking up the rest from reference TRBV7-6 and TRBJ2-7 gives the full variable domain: GAGVSQSPRYKVTKRGQDVALRCDPISGHVSLYWYRQALGQGPEFLTYFNYEAQQDKSGLPNDRFSAERPEGSISTLTIQRTEQRDSAMYRCASSLVRTGEQYFGPGTRLTVT.

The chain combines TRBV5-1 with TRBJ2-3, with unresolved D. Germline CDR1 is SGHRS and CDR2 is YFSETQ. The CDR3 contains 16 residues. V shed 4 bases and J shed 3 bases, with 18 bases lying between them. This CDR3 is CASSIPLEVGTDTQYF. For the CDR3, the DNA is TGCGCCAGCAGCATCCCACTCGAGGTTGGTACAGATACGCAGTATTTT.

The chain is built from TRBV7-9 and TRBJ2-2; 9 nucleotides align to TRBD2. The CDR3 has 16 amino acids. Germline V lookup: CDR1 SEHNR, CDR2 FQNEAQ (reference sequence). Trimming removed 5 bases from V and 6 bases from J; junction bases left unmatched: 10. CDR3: CASSRRLAAMAGELFF. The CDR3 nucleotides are TGTGCCAGCAGCCGTAGACTAGCGGCCATGGCCGGGGAGCTGTTTTTT.

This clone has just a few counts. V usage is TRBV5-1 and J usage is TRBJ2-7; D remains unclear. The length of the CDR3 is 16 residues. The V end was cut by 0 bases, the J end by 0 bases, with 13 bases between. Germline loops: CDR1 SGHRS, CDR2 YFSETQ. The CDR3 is CASSLGARSDSYEQYF. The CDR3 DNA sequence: TGCGCCAGCAGCTTGGGTGCTCGGTCAGACTCCTACGAGCAGTACTTC.

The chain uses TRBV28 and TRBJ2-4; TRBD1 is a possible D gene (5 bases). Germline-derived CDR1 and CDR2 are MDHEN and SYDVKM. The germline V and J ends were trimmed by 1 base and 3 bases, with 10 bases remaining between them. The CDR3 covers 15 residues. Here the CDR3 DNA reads TGTGCCAGCAGTTTATCCGGCAGGGTCAAAAACATTCAGTACTTC. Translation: CASSLSGRVKNIQYF. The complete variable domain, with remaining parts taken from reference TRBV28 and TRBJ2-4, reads DVKVTQSSRYLVKRTGEKVFLECVQDMDHENMFWYRQDPGLGLRLIYFSYDVKMKEKGDIPEGYSVSREKKERFSLILESASTNQTSMYLCASSLSGRVKNIQYFGAGTRLSVL.

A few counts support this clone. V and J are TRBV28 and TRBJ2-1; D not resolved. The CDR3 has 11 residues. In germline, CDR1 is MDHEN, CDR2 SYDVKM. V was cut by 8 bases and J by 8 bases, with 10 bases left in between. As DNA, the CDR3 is TGTGCCAGCGGCTCAATCCATGAGCAGTTCTTC. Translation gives CASGSIHEQFF.

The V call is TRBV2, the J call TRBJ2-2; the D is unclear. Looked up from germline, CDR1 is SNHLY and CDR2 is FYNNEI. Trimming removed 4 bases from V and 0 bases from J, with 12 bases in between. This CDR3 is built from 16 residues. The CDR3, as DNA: TGTGCCAGCAGTGGGCCCGACGGATCGAACACCGGGGAGCTGTTTTTT. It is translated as CASSGPDGSNTGELFF.

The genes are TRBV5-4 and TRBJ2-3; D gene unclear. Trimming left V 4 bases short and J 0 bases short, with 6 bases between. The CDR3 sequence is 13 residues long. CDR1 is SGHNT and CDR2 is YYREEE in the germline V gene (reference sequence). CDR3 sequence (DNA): TGTGCCAGCAGCGTAATTAGCACAGATACGCAGTATTTT. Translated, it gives CASSVISTDTQYF.

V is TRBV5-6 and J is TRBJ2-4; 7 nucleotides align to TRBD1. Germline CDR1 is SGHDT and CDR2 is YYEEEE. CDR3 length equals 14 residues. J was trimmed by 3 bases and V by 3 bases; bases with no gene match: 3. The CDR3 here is CASSWGQRKNIQYF. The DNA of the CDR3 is TGTGCCAGCAGCTGGGGACAGCGCAAAAACATTCAGTACTTC.

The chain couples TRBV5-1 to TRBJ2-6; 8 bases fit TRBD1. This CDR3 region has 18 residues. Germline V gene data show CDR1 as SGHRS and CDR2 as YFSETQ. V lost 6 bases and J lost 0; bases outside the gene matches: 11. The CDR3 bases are TGCGCCAGCAACCCCCGACAGGGGTCCGACTCTGGGGCCAACGTCCTGACTTTC. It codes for CASNPRQGSDSGANVLTF.

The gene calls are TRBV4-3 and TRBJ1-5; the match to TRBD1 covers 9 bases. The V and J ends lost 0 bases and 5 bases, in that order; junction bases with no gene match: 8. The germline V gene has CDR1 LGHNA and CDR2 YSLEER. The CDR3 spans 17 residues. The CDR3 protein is CASSQDTGTGTYQPQHF. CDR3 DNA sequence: TGCGCCAGCAGCCAAGATACCGGGACAGGGACTTATCAGCCCCAGCATTTT.

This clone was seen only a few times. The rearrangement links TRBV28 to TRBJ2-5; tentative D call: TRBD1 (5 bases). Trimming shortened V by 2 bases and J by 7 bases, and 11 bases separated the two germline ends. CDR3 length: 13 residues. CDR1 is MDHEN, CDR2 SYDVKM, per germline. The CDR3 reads CASSLGRALTQYF. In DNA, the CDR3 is TGTGCCAGCAGTTTAGGCAGGGCGTTGACCCAGTACTTC.

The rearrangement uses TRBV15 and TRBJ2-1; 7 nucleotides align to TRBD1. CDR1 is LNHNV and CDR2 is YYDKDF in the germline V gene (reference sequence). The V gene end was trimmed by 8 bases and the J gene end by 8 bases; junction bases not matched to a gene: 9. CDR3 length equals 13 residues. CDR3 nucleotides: TGTGCCACCGGCAACCGGGACAGCTATGAGCAGTTCTTC. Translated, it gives CATGNRDSYEQFF. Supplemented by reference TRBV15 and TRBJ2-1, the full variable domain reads DAMVIQNPRYQVTQFGKPVTLSCSQTLNHNVMYWYQQKSSQAPKLLFHYYDKDFNNEADTPDNFQSRRPNTSFCFLDIRSPGLGDTAMYLCATGNRDSYEQFFGPGTRLTVL.

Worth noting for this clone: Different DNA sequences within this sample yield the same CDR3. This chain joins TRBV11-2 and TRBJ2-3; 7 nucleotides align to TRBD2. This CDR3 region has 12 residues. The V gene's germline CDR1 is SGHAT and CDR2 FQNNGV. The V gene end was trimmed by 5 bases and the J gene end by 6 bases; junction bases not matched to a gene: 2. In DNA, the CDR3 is TGTGCCAGCAGCCCCGGGAGGGATACGCAGTATTTT. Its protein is CASSPGRDTQYF. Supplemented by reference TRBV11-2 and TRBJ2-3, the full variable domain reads EAGVAQSPRYKIIEKRQSVAFWCNPISGHATLYWYQQILGQGPKLLIQFQNNGVVDDSQLPKDRFSAERLKGVDSTLKIQPAKLEDSAVYLCASSPGRDTQYFGPGTRLTVL.

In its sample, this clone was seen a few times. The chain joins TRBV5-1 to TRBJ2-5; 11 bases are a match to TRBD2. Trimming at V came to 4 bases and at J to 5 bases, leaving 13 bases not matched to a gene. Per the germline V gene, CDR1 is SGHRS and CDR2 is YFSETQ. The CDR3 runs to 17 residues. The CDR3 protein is CASSRYIAGGVRETQYF. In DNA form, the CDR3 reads TGCGCCAGCAGCAGATACATAGCGGGAGGGGTTCGGGAGACCCAGTACTTC. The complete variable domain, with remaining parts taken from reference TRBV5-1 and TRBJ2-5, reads KAGVTQTPRYLIKTRGQQVTLSCSPISGHRSVSWYQQTPGQGLQFLFEYFSETQRNKGNFPGRFSGRQFSNSRSEMNVSTLELGDSALYLCASSRYIAGGVRETQYFGPGTRLLVL.

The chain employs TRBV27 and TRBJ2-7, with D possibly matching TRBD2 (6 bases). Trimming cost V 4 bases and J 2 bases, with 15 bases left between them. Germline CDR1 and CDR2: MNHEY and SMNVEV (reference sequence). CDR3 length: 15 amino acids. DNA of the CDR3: TGTGCCAGCAGTTCTTTGGGAGGTCCCACCTACGAGCAGTACTTC. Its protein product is CASSSLGGPTYEQYF.

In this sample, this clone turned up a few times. The CDR3 sequence: CASSLAGERAGELFF. Here the CDR3 DNA reads TGTGCCAGCAGCTTAGCTGGAGAGCGTGCCGGGGAGCTGTTTTTT. This chain connects TRBV11-3 to TRBJ2-2; D uncertain. The CDR3 runs to 15 residues. V was cut by 1 base and J by 6 bases, with 12 bases left in between. Looked up from germline, CDR1 is SGHNT and CDR2 is YENEEA. The full variable domain, its missing parts supplied by reference TRBV11-3 and TRBJ2-2, is EAGVVQSPRYKIIEKKQPVAFWCNPISGHNTLYWYLQNLGQGPELLIRYENEEAVDDSQLPKDRFSAERLKGVDSTLKIQPAELGDSAVYLCASSLAGERAGELFFGEGSRLTVL.

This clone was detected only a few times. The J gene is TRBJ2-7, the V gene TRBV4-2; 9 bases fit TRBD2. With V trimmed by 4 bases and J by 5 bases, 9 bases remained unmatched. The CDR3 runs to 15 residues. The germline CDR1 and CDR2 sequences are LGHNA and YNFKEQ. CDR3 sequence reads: CASSPRLASGNEQYF. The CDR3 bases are TGTGCCAGCAGCCCCCGTTTGGCTAGCGGGAACGAGCAGTACTTC.